Detailed here is one TCR beta chain. Its antigen is unknown. The sample holds no much larger clone one base away, and base qualities are not on file. The cohort consisted of approximately 670 healthy bone marrow donors. At the time of sampling, all cohort members were nominally healthy, though unrecorded immune exposures were likely present. The donor tested CMV seropositive, placing the donor among the 250 to 300 seropositive members of the cohort. Every donor gave a peripheral blood sample, and the peripheral blood mononuclear cells from that sample were used for TCR beta sequencing. The Qiagen DNeasy Blood Extraction Kit was used to extract genomic DNA from the blood cell samples. This entry comes from a study of cytomegalovirus exposure and HLA in healthy donors (dated by TCRdb to 2015 to 2018). Background for the entire study: An earlier analysis of roughly 500 of the donors reported more than 250 Gb of sequence data and around 120 million unique TCR beta sequences from roughly 200 million T cells. Roughly 300 gigabases of sequencing data and 78 million or so unique TCR sequences were included in an early release covering 550 to 650 HLA-typed donors. Of the approximately 400 genotyped donors, 65% to 90% were placed in the genetic ancestry cluster associated with self-reported Caucasian donors. The study aimed to test whether cataloging public T cell receptors could reveal signatures of past pathogen exposure. The study profiled the T cell repertoires of more than 500 subjects by immunosequencing and related them to cytomegalovirus serostatus. A separate validation cohort of 100 to 150 different subjects was used in addition to the roughly 720-subject first cohort. To predict cytomegalovirus infection status, the study brought together high-throughput TCR immunosequencing, statistical association of individual TCRs with disease status, and machine learning. A later analysis re-examined previously published TCR beta repertoires from more than 550 donors and added high-resolution HLA genotyping to investigate patterns of TCR occurrence. The later analysis used no new phenotypic data to find candidate immune exposures, relying instead on TCR beta sequences and their occurrence across donors. To decide whether each TCR beta V gene segment behaved as functional or pseudogenic, an earlier analysis of 587 of the donors relied on high-throughput TCR beta sequencing. Donor age, sex, ethnicity and CMV serostatus were compiled together with the repertoire data. Genome-wide SNP genotypes for about 55% of the roughly 670 donors were used in a later genetic analysis, which treated that subset as a discovery cohort. Every discovery cohort repertoire had been produced on one sequencing platform. Both class I and class II loci were covered by HLA typing, at four-digit resolution. The number of donors typed differed by locus, with roughly 620-630 for A, B, C, DRB1 and DQB1, 522 for DQA1, some 570 for DPA1, and over 400 for DPB1. Roughly 5 DR-DQ haplotypes were handled as single units for association and clustering, since linkage in the cohort was strong. On average, around 240,000 unique TCR beta nucleotide sequences were sequenced per donor among some 420 genotyped donors of the cohort, with around 19% of those sequences being non-productive.

Libraries were constructed by the immunoSEQ multiplex PCR assay. For the multiplex PCR, a mixture combining 60 forward primers for TCR Vbeta segments and 13 reverse primers for TCR Jbeta segments was used. The CDR3 region of rearranged TCR beta genes was amplified from genomic DNA with a multiplex PCR assay. The Illumina HiSeq System was used to sequence the amplified TCR beta libraries as 87-base-pair reads. Concerning the study's data processing: In a later analysis, tens of millions of unique TCR beta chains were counted across the roughly 610 repertoires, and around 10 million of these chains were shared by at least two donors. Raw reads were error-corrected and collapsed into unique sequences with a nearest-neighbor algorithm that merged closely related sequences to remove PCR and sequencing errors. CDR3 sequences were aligned to IMGT reference sequences to assign V, D and J gene segments. For a sequence to be retained, a match of at least six nucleotides to both a V gene segment and a J gene segment was required. A rearrangement was called productive if the CDR3 had no stop codons and remained in frame with V and J, and every other rearrangement was called non-productive. CDR3 was defined by IMGT convention, running from the second conserved V-encoded cysteine to the conserved J-encoded phenylalanine. Sequences without an unambiguous match to a single V gene segment were excluded from the earlier analysis of 587 of the donors. An earlier analysis of a few hundred of the donors called V segments functional above 56.7% productive rearrangements and segregating when the between-donor standard deviation exceeded 5%. A statistical classification framework was developed to diagnose cytomegalovirus status using the catalog of TCR beta chain sequences. In a later analysis, V and J genes were assigned by comparing TCR nucleotide sequences against IMGT/GENE-DB human TR gene sequences. A later analysis assigned CDR3 sequences and most-parsimonious VDJ recombination scenarios with the TCRdist pipeline. In a later analysis, each TCR beta chain was defined by its CDR3 amino acid sequence together with its V-gene family, and reads without a unique V-gene family were excluded. In a later analysis, 500 to 700 highly shared, low-generation-probability nucleotide sequences were removed to address suspected cross-contamination and a sequencing artifact. A later analysis calculated a clonal expansion index for each public chain from normalized within-repertoire ranks of inferred template counts. Generation probabilities in a later analysis came from a VDJ recombination model fitted to out-of-frame rearrangements, and those results were checked against IGoR. A later analysis scored TCR-TCR, TCR-HLA and TCR-CMV co-occurrence with hypergeometric tests, applying a repertoire-size bias correction to TCR pairs. In a later analysis, false discovery rates were estimated by permuting HLA or CMV assignments 20 times. A later analysis grouped co-occurring TCRs with DBSCAN, adding TCRdist sequence similarity when clustering within HLA-allele-positive subsets. For co-occurrence clustering, repertoires with fewer than 30,000 or more than 120,000 public chains were excluded, along with four to six repertoires with anomalous nucleotide sharing. The clones in this table, taken by TCRdb from immuneACCESS, are in-frame only. Not every clone is retained; where verified, under half of the shortfall comes from an unresolved V gene, and the cause of the rest is unknown. V and J calls and clone size are those listed in that table; D and trimming were worked out from the DNA. A total of under 200,000 clones appear in this sample, less than 90% of them only once. In total, the top ten clones hold approximately 6.8% of the sample.

Paper-wide results and their limitations: According to a later analysis, most CMV-associated TCR beta chains appeared to be HLA-restricted, and the HLA associations seemed to be driven largely by CMV exposure. Because some donors lacked HLA typing at each locus, the association tests relied only on the typed subset. Roughly uniform sequencing depth across donors was assumed in presence/absence analyses, although this assumption may not hold. Some IMGT-functional V segments, including TRBV6-2 and TRBV6-3, could not be told apart with the 87-base-pair reads, so those segments were excluded. Immune exposure information for the cohort was limited to CMV serostatus. Specific HLA alleles were associated with over 15,000 TCR beta sequences at a false discovery rate of 0.05 in a later analysis. A later genetic analysis associated a missense DCLRE1C variant with V-gene and J-gene trimming of TCR beta chains, and an independent cohort replicated the association. Because counts were too low, seventeen rarely observed V segments, including chromosome 9 orphons, were left out of the earlier analysis of about 500 of the donors. In vitro tests confirmed that a few of the cytomegalovirus-associated TCR beta chains recognize cytomegalovirus antigens. A further reported finding was that TCR beta sequences accurately predicted the HLA-A and HLA-B alleles for most subjects in the first cohort. This cohort had only TCR beta chains sequenced, and the lack of alpha or paired-chain data limited which features could be detected. Compared with equally common non-associated chains, HLA-associated TCR beta chains in a later analysis were more clonally expanded and had lower generation probabilities. Compared with the approximately 600-donor mean, donors in an Asian-associated ancestry cluster had fewer N-insertions in productive TCRs, according to a later genetic analysis. A cluster of highly shared sequence variants was judged likely to represent a technical artifact of the sequencing pipeline. While some public TCRs were present in many individuals, most TCR sequences turned up only very rarely across donors. An earlier analysis of some 590 of the donors showed that most TCR beta V segments appeared in productive rearrangements either about 87% or about 30% of the time, which broadly matched IMGT annotations. According to a later analysis, parvovirus B19, influenza, CMV and Epstein-Barr virus appeared linked to several top co-occurrence clusters. Correlated functional status among segregating V segments might be attributable to linkage disequilibrium, but an unknown experimental factor could not be ruled out. The authors suggested that the approach could potentially be generalized to other disease states and immunological phenotypes. The study gave a list of about 160 TCR beta chains associated with cytomegalovirus. According to a later analysis, TCR association rates differed among HLA loci, with DRB1 alleles showing the most associated TCRs and HLA-C alleles showing the fewest. Strong co-occurrence of HLA alleles, especially DR and DQ, made assigning TCR associations to individual alleles difficult. The classifier was reported to diagnose cytomegalovirus status with high specificity and sensitivity in both the original and validation cohorts.

In the germline V gene (reference sequence), CDR1 corresponds to SEHNR and CDR2 to FQNEAQ. Its CDR3 holds 15 amino acids, cysteine through phenylalanine. Just the 45-base CDR3 DNA is kept, in frame starting at base 1. The germline V end is reduced by 1 base and the J end by 9 bases; junction bases left unmatched: 4. The sample consisted of PBMCs. The V gene is TRBV7-9 and the J gene is TRBJ1-6, and 9 junctional nucleotides match TRBD1. The sequence came from a male donor in good health and CMV-seropositive. The nucleotide sequence is given as TGTGCCAGCAGCTTAGGAAGGGACAGGGTTTCACCCCTCCACTTT. Translated, this gives CASSLGRDRVSPLHF.